This T cell receptor (beta chain) emerged from a study of blood T cell repertoires in COVID-19. About the study: COVID-19 samples, acute and convalescent, were from the United States, Italy and Spain. The analysed material was cDNA or gDNA that came from T cells, B-cell-depleted T cells, or PBMCs.

In the original analysis: Amplification from reference gene primers served as the basis for estimated nucleated cell counts. Produced via immunoSEQ multiplex PCR; TCRdb's table is partial and in-frame only. V, J and clone size reflect that table, while D and trimming were determined from the DNA. Among about 35,000 clones listed, roughly 78% were seen once. This TCR came from a woman between 65 and 79 years old with acute or convalescent COVID-19. Source material: peripheral blood.

CDR3: CASSSTSGGAYEQYF. The CDR3 DNA reads TGTGCCAGCAGCTCTACTAGCGGGGGAGCCTACGAGCAGTACTTC. This rearrangement joins TRBV7-9 to TRBJ2-7; 11 nucleotides match TRBD2. V lost 4 bases, J lost 2 bases, and 4 bases stayed unmatched. The CDR3 is 15 residues long. Germline assignment: CDR1 SEHNR and CDR2 FQNEAQ (reference sequence).